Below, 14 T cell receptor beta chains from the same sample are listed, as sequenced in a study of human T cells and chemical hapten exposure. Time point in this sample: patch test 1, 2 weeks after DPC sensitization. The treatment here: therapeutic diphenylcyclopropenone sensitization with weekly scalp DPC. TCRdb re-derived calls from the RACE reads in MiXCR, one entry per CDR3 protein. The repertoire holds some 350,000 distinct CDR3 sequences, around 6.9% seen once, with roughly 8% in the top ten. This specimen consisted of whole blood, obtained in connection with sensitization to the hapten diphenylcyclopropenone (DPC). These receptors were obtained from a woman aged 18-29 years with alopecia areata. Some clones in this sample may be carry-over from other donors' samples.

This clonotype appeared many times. DNA for the CDR3: TGCAGTTTTCCAGGGAGCGGCACTGAAGCTTTCTTT. Its translation: CSFPGSGTEAFF. V usage is TRBV20-1 and J usage is TRBJ1-1; D is possibly TRBD1 (5 bases). Trimming removed 8 bases from V and 4 bases from J, with 14 bases in between. The CDR3 runs to 12 residues. Germline V gives CDR1 DFQATT, CDR2 SNEGSKA (reference sequence).

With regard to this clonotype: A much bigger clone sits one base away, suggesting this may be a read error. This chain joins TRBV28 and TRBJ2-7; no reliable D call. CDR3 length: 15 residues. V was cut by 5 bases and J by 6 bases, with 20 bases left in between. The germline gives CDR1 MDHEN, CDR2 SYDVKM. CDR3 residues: CASSPLVAYQTEQYF. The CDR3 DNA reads TGTGCCAGCAGTCCGCTGGTTGCGTACCAGACCGAGCAGTACTTC. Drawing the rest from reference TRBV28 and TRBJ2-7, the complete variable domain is DVKVTQSSRYLVKRTGEKVFLECVQDMDHENMFWYRQDPGLGLRLIYFSYDVKMKEKGDIPEGYSVSREKKERFSLILESASTNQTSMYLCASSPLVAYQTEQYFGPGTRLTVT.

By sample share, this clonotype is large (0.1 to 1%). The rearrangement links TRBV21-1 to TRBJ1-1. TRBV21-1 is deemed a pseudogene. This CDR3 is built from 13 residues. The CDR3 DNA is TGTGCCAGCAGCAAAGAGCAGAACACTGAAGCTTTCTTT. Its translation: CASSKEQNTEAFF.

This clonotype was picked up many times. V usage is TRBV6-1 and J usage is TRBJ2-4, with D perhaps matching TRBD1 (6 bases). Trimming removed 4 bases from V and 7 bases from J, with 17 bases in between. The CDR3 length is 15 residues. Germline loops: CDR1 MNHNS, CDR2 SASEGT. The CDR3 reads CASSALDRRNNIQYF. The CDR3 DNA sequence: TGTGCCAGCAGTGCGCTGGACAGAAGGAACAACATTCAGTACTTC.

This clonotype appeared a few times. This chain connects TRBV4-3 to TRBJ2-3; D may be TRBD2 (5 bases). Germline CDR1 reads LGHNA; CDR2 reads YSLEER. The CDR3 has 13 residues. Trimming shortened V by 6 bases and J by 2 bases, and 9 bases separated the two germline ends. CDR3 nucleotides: TGCGCCAGCAGGGACGGGGACACAGATACGCAGTATTTT. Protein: CASRDGDTDTQYF.

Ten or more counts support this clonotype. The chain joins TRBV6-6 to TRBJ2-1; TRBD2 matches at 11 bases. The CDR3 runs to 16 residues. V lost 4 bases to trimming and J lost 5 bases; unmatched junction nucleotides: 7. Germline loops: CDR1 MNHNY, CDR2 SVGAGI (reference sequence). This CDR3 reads CASSLAGGAWDNEQFF. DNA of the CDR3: TGTGCCAGCAGTTTAGCGGGGGGGGCATGGGACAATGAGCAGTTCTTC.

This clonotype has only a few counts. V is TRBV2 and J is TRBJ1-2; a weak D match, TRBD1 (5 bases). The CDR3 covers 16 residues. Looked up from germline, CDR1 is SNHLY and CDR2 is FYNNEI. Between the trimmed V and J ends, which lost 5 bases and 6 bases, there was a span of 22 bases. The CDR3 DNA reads TGTGCCAGCAGTTTTTTATACACGGAGGGGTCAAATGGCTACACCTTC. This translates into CASSFLYTEGSNGYTF.

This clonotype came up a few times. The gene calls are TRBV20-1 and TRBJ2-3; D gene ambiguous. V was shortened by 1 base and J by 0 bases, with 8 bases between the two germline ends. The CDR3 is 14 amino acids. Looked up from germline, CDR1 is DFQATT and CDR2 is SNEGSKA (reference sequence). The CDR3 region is CSARAVWSTDTQYF. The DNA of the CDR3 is TGCAGTGCTAGAGCTGTTTGGAGCACAGATACGCAGTATTTT.

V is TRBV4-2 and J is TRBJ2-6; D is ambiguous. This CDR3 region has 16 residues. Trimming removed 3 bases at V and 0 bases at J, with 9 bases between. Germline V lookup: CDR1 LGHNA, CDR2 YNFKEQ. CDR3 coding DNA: TGTGCCAGCAGCCAGGGTCGAGTCTCTGGGGCCAACGTCCTGACTTTC. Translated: CASSQGRVSGANVLTF.

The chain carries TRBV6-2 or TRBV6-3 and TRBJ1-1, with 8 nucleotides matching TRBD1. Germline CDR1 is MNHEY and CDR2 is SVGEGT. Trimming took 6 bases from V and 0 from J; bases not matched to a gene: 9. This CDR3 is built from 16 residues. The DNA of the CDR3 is TGTGCCAGCAGAGCCAGGGGGCTCAACATGAACACTGAAGCTTTCTTT. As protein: CASRARGLNMNTEAFF.

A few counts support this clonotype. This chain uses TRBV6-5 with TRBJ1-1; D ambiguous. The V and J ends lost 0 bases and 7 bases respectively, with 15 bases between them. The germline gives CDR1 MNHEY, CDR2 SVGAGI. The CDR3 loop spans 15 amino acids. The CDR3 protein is CASSYSYNRPREAFF. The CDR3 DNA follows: TGTGCCAGCAGTTACTCGTATAATAGGCCCCGTGAAGCTTTCTTT.

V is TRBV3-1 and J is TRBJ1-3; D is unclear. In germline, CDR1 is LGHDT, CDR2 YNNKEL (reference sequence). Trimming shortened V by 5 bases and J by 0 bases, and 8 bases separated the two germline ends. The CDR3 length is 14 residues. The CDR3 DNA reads TGTGCCAGCAGCGACACGAACTCTGGAAACACCATATATTTT. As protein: CASSDTNSGNTIYF.

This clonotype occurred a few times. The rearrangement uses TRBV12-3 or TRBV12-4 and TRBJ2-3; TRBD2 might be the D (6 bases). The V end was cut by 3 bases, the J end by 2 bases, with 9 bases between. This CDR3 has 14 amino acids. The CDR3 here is CASSFSGITDTQYF. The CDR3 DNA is TGTGCCAGCAGTTTTAGCGGTATCACAGATACGCAGTATTTT.

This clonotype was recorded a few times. CDR3 DNA: TGCGCCAGCAGCTTTGGAGCGGGGTATCAAGAGACCCAGTACTTC. Its protein product is CASSFGAGYQETQYF. This chain uses TRBV5-1 with TRBJ2-5, with 7 bases aligning to TRBD2. CDR1 and CDR2 from the germline V gene are SGHRS and YFSETQ. The V and J ends lost 2 bases and 2 bases, in that order; junction bases with no gene match: 6. The CDR3 totals 15 residues.